This TCR beta chain was captured in a study of blood T cell repertoires in COVID-19 (TCRdb year 2020). In the study overall: Collaborator samples came from the United States, Italy and Spain and covered acute and convalescent phases of COVID-19. The material from the prospective study consisted of cDNA or gDNA derived from T cells, B-cell-depleted T cells, or PBMCs. Deeply sampled blood TCRbeta repertoires from subjects exposed to, actively infected with, or recovered from COVID-19 were included in the dataset. A freely available public database, intended as a resource for researchers studying the immune response to SARS-CoV-2, is where the repertoires were released. Samples came from the ongoing ImmuneRACE study (first 160 participants) plus 1,254 subjects from 6 global collaborators. Nearly every sample came with metadata listing a de-identified subject ID, COVID-19 status, age in years and sex. HLA class I and class II types, where available, came from metadata supplied by the sample provider rather than from assay-based typing. Overall results and qualifications from the work: Clinical and demographic metadata were provided uncurated, with the amount varying by source and participant.

TCRbeta CDR3 regions were amplified from genomic DNA using the immunoSEQ Assay, a bias-controlled multiplex PCR. The authors' pipeline ran thus. The number of nucleated cells in each sample was estimated from the amplification of reference gene primers within the assay. Sequence reads were collapsed and filtered to measure the absolute abundance of every unique TCRbeta CDR3 rearrangement. For each sample, productive Simpson clonality was calculated as the square root of Simpson's diversity index across productive rearrangements. TCRdb took this table from immuneACCESS and kept in-frame rearrangements with V and J called. Such tables lack part of the clones; where checked against another copy, unresolved V genes explain under half of the gap, and the rest is unexplained. The DNA gave D and trimming, while V, J and clone size come from that table. The sample has about 350,000 clones on record, about 90% of them singletons. The ten largest clones capture approximately 1% of the sample.

CDR1 and CDR2 were assigned from the germline V gene (reference sequence) as GTSNPN and SVGIG. Measured from the cysteine to the phenylalanine, the CDR3 is 14 residues long. Only the CDR3 DNA stays, 42 bases, in frame from base 1. V sheds 0 bases and J sheds 7 bases, leaving 16 bases between their ends. In the prospective study, participants were roughly 18 to 100 years old, resided in about two dozen geographic areas of the United States, and were enrolled through a virtual design. To assign participants to cohorts, the prospective study relied on clinical history that participants themselves reported in a screening survey and a study questionnaire. Recovered participants in ImmuneRACE Cohort 3 were defined as having two consecutive negative NP/OP PCR tests, clearance from a healthcare professional, or resolution of symptoms. In the prospective study, whole blood, serum and a nasopharyngeal or oropharyngeal swab were collected from each participant by mobile phlebotomists. Additional blood draws and questionnaires over an approximately two-month period could optionally be provided by prospective study participants. Prospective study blood samples were shipped either frozen or at room temperature before DNA extraction.

Concerning this clone itself: The clone's antigen remains unknown. The record has no base qualities; no much larger clone is one base away.

The sequence derives from a woman younger than 45 who had recovered from COVID-19. The sequencing input was PBMCs or T cells enriched from blood (not recorded which). The rearrangement joined TRBV30 to TRBJ2-7; TRBD2 might be the D gene, on 5 matching bases. The DNA is TGTGCCTGGAGTGTAATCCCGGGGAGCAGTGAGCAGTACTTC. It translates to CAWSVIPGSSEQYF.